This TCR beta chain was documented in a study of HIV-infected children after antiretroviral therapy interruption. Unique molecular identifiers were included in an RNA-based 3' RACE TCR library. TCRdb independently ran MiXCR on the 3' RACE reads; one entry per CDR3 protein. The table has tens of thousands of distinct CDR3 sequences, 4.3% seen once. Documented treatment: PENTA 11 planned treatment interruption arm or continuous ART arm. Trimming removed 1 base from V and 5 bases from J, with 15 bases in between. In germline, CDR1 is DFQATT, CDR2 SNEGSKA (reference sequence). There are 14 residues in the CDR3.

The chain combines TRBV20-1 with TRBJ2-7; maybe TRBD2 (7 bases). This specimen was CD45RA+ CD4+ T cells from PBMCs, pooled from several time points, taken from a donor given antiretroviral therapy, either interrupted or continuous. Subset of the sample: naive CD4+ CD45RA+ CD45RO- T cells. This TCR came from a pool of human donors with HIV. In DNA, the CDR3 is TGCAGTGCTAGAGGGTCCGGGGGGCGCGACGAGCAGTACTTC. Translated, it gives CSARGSGGRDEQYF.